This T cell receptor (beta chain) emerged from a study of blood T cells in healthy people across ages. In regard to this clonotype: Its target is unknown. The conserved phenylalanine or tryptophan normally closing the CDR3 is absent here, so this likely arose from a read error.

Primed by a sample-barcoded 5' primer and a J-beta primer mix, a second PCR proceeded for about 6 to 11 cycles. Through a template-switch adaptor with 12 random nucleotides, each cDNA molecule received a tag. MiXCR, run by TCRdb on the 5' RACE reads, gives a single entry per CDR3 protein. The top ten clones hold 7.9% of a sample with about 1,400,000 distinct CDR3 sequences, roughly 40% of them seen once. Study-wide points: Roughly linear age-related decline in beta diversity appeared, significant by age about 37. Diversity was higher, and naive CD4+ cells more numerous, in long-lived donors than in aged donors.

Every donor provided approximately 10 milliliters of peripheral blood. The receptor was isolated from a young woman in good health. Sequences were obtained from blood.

The DNA for the CDR3 is TGTGCCAGCTCCCTGGAGGGGGGGAACTACGAGCAGTACTTA. Translating it yields CASSLEGGNYEQYL. The chain recombines TRBV9 with TRBJ2-7, with D possibly TRBD2 on 7 matching bases. The CDR3 spans 14 residues. Per the germline V gene, CDR1 is SGDLS and CDR2 is YYNGEE. Trimming cost V 7 bases and J 3 bases, with 17 bases left between them.